This is a list of T cell receptor beta chains from one sample in a study of glioma-infiltrating T cells after dendritic cell vaccination. Data came from immunoSEQ multiplex PCR; TCRdb stores just in-frame clones and leaves some out. The sample carries just under 85,000 clones, 80% to 90% recorded once. The starting material was blood, obtained before dendritic cell vaccination. These receptors all come from a human donor with glioblastoma. The CDR3 runs from the conserved cysteine through the conserved F or W. The D gene is left open where the match is weak. Only part of the rows carry a size: once, few, many, or a class if the clone is expanded.

v_gene,abundance,d_gene,j_gene,CDR3aa,CDR3nt
TRBV6-4,NA,TRBD1,TRBJ1-2,CASSLQGGSYGYTF,TGTGCCAGCAGTTTACAGGGGGGTTCCTATGGCTACACCTTC
TRBV7-2,NA,NA,TRBJ2-5,CASSLAAGRETQYF,TGTGCCAGCAGCTTAGCAGCAGGGAGGGAGACCCAGTACTTC
TRBV6-6,NA,NA,TRBJ1-1,CASRRFDTEAFF,TGTGCCAGCAGGCGATTCGACACTGAAGCTTTCTTT
TRBV6-5,NA,NA,TRBJ1-4,CASSLSGTSNEKLFF,TGTGCCAGCAGTTTGTCAGGGACTTCTAATGAAAAACTGTTTTTT
TRBV5-4,NA,TRBD1,TRBJ2-1,CASNRLEGQGDNEQFF,TGTGCCAGCAACCGGCTTGAAGGACAGGGGGACAATGAGCAGTTCTTC
TRBV29-1,NA,TRBD2,TRBJ2-7,CSVEGGTSGSYEQYF,TGCAGCGTTGAAGGGGGGACTAGCGGCTCCTACGAGCAGTACTTC
TRBV19,NA,NA,TRBJ1-2,CASSIRTAIAPYGYTF,TGTGCCAGTAGTATCCGGACAGCCATTGCCCCCTATGGCTACACCTTC
TRBV30,NA,NA,TRBJ2-7,CAWTRQGMGEQYF,TGTGCCTGGACAAGGCAGGGTATGGGCGAGCAGTACTTC
TRBV7-7,NA,TRBD2,TRBJ2-5,CASSLGTSGSVETQYF,TGTGCTAGCAGCTTAGGGACTAGCGGGAGTGTAGAGACCCAGTACTTC
TRBV11-3,NA,NA,TRBJ2-5,CASSAAPRETQYF,TGTGCCAGCAGCGCTGCGCCACGGGAGACCCAGTACTTC
TRBV19,once,TRBD2,TRBJ2-1,CASRPPLAGAFNEQFF,TGTGCCAGTCGGCCGCCTCTAGCGGGAGCGTTCAATGAGCAGTTCTTC
TRBV6-1,NA,NA,TRBJ2-7,CASSPPLLSDEQYF,TGTGCCAGCAGTCCACCACTCCTTAGCGACGAGCAGTACTTC
TRBV30,NA,NA,TRBJ1-3,CALGQAKDSGNTIYF,TGTGCTCTGGGACAAGCAAAAGACTCTGGAAACACCATATATTTT
TRBV2,NA,TRBD1,TRBJ2-1,CASSPQGVVLDNEQFF,TGTGCCAGCAGTCCACAGGGGGTAGTATTGGACAATGAGCAGTTCTTC
TRBV10-3,NA,NA,TRBJ2-7,CAISESPAGSYEQYF,TGTGCCATCAGTGAGTCCCCCGCGGGGTCTTACGAGCAGTACTTC
TRBV6-7,NA,TRBD1,TRBJ2-3,CASRSRTGWGTDTQYF,TGTGCCAGCAGAAGCCGGACAGGCTGGGGCACAGATACGCAGTATTTT
TRBV9,NA,TRBD2,TRBJ2-3,CASSVGGRPTDTQYF,TGTGCCAGCAGCGTAGGCGGGAGGCCCACAGATACGCAGTATTTT
TRBV6-1,NA,TRBD1,TRBJ1-1,CASSYPPRGETEAFF,TGTGCCAGCAGCTACCCCCCCAGGGGGGAAACTGAAGCTTTCTTT
TRBV5-4,NA,NA,TRBJ1-4,CASSLEGVNEKLFF,TGTGCCAGCAGCTTGGAGGGAGTTAATGAAAAACTGTTTTTT
TRBV7-2,NA,NA,TRBJ2-3,CASSLAGLAIMDTQYF,TGTGCCAGCAGCTTAGCGGGGTTAGCGATTATGGATACGCAGTATTTT
TRBV29-1,NA,TRBD2,TRBJ2-2,CSVEGTSGNTGELFF,TGCAGCGTTGAGGGCACTAGCGGGAACACCGGGGAGCTGTTTTTT
TRBV11-1,NA,NA,TRBJ1-2,CASSPRGAPYGYTF,TGTGCCAGCAGCCCCCGGGGGGCGCCTTATGGCTACACCTTC
TRBV2,NA,TRBD2,TRBJ2-5,CASSGTSGGIGETQYF,TGTGCCAGCAGCGGGACTAGCGGGGGGATTGGAGAGACCCAGTACTTC
TRBV6-5,NA,NA,TRBJ2-7,CASSYGRRSSYEQYF,TGTGCCAGCAGTTACGGCAGAAGAAGCTCCTACGAGCAGTACTTC
TRBV6-6,once,TRBD2,TRBJ2-3,CASRHLAGGGTDTQYF,TGTGCCAGCAGGCATCTAGCGGGGGGGGGCACAGATACGCAGTATTTT
TRBV2,NA,NA,TRBJ2-3,CASSPQGWTDTQYF,TGTGCCAGCAGTCCCCAGGGATGGACAGATACGCAGTATTTT
TRBV27,NA,TRBD1,TRBJ2-1,CASSHGTGAYNEQFF,TGTGCCAGCAGTCACGGGACAGGGGCCTACAATGAGCAGTTCTTC
TRBV30,NA,NA,TRBJ1-6,CAWRTEGFALNSPLHF,TGTGCCTGGAGGACCGAGGGTTTCGCTTTGAATTCACCCCTCCACTTT
TRBV7-3,NA,TRBD2,TRBJ2-7,CASSPSLLAEPPPYEQYF,TGTGCCAGCAGCCCATCCTTACTAGCGGAGCCCCCCCCCTACGAGCAGTACTTC
TRBV5-1,NA,NA,TRBJ2-3,CASSPVGVIPDTQYF,TGCGCCAGCAGCCCTGTCGGGGTTATCCCAGATACGCAGTATTTT
TRBV27,once,TRBD2,TRBJ2-1,CASKGSGSGYEQFF,TGTGCCAGCAAAGGAAGCGGGAGCGGATATGAGCAGTTCTTC
TRBV11-3,NA,NA,TRBJ2-7,CASSTDREAEQYF,TGTGCCAGCAGCACAGACAGGGAGGCCGAGCAGTACTTC
TRBV23-1,NA,NA,TRBJ1-4,CASSPSGLTNEKLFF,TGCGCCAGCAGTCCTTCAGGGCTAACTAATGAAAAACTGTTTTTT
TRBV6-1,NA,TRBD1,TRBJ1-2,CASDRDYGYTF,TGTGCCAGCGACAGGGATTATGGCTACACCTTC
TRBV28,NA,NA,TRBJ2-7,CASSPSTYEQYF,TGTGCCAGCAGCCCGTCTACCTACGAGCAGTACTTC
TRBV2,NA,NA,TRBJ2-3,CASTPRDTDTQYF,TGTGCCAGCACCCCGAGGGACACAGATACGCAGTATTTT
TRBV18,NA,NA,TRBJ2-7,CASSQNTGRSDEQYF,TGTGCCAGCTCCCAAAACACGGGGAGGAGCGACGAGCAGTACTTC
TRBV6-1,NA,NA,TRBJ2-3,CASSDFGRRAGDTQYF,TGTGCCAGCAGTGATTTCGGCCGGCGGGCGGGAGATACGCAGTATTTT
TRBV7-6,NA,NA,TRBJ1-4,CASGPTATNEKLFF,TGTGCCAGCGGACCGACAGCAACTAATGAAAAACTGTTTTTT
TRBV5-1,NA,NA,TRBJ1-1,CASSLVGGTLWGKAFF,TGCGCCAGCAGCTTGGTGGGAGGTACGTTATGGGGGAAAGCTTTCTTT
TRBV11-3,NA,TRBD1,TRBJ2-7,CASSPGTGGWEQYF,TGTGCCAGCAGCCCCGGGACAGGGGGTTGGGAGCAGTACTTC
TRBV11-2,NA,TRBD1,TRBJ2-1,CASSLDSVGTGGYNEQFF,TGTGCCAGCAGCTTAGATTCGGTAGGGACAGGGGGCTACAATGAGCAGTTCTTC
TRBV4-1,NA,NA,TRBJ1-1,CASSVVGGRVNTEAFF,TGCGCCAGCAGCGTCGTGGGGGGGCGTGTGAACACTGAAGCTTTCTTT